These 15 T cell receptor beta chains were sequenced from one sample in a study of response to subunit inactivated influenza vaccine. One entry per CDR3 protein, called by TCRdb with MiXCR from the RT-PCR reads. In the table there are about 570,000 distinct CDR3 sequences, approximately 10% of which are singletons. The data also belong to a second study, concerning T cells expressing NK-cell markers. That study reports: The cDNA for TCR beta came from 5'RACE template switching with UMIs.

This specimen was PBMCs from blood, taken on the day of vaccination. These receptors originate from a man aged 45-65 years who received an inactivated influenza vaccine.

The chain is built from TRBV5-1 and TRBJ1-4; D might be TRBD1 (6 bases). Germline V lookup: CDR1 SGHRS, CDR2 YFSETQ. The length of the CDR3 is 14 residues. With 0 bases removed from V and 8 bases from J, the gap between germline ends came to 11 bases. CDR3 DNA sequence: TGCGCCAGCAGCTTGGATACAGGGCACGAAAAACTGTTTTTT. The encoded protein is CASSLDTGHEKLFF. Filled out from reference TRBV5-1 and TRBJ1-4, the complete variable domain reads KAGVTQTPRYLIKTRGQQVTLSCSPISGHRSVSWYQQTPGQGLQFLFEYFSETQRNKGNFPGRFSGRQFSNSRSEMNVSTLELGDSALYLCASSLDTGHEKLFFGSGTQLSVL.

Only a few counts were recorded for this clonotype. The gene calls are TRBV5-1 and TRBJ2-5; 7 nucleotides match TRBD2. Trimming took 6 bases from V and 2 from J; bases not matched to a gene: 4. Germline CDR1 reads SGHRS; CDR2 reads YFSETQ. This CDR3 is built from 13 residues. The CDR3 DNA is TGCGCCAGCAAGCAGCGGGGACAAGAGACCCAGTACTTC. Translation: CASKQRGQETQYF.

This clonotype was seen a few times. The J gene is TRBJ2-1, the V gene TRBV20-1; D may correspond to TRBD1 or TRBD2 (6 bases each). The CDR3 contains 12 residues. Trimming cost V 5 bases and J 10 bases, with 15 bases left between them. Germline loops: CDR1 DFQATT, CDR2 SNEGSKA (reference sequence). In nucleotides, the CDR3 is TGCAGTGCTCTTGAGGGGGGCGGGGAGCAGTTCTTC. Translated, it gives CSALEGGGEQFF.

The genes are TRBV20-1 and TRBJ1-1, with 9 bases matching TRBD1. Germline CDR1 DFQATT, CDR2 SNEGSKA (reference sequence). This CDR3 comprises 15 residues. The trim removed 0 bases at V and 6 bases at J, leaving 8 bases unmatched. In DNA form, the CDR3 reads TGCAGTGCTAGAGATTGGACAGGGGTTGTTTCTGAAGCTTTCTTT. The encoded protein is CSARDWTGVVSEAFF.

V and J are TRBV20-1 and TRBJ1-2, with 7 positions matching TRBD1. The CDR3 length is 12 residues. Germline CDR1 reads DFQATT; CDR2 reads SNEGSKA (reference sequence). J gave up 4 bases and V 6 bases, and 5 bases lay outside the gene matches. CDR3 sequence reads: CSATGFSYGYTF. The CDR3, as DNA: TGCAGTGCGACAGGGTTCAGCTATGGCTACACCTTC.

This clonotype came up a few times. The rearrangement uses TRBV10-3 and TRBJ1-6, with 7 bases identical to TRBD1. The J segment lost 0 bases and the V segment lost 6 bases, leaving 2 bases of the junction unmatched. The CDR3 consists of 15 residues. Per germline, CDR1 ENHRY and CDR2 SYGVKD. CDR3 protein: CAIRDRSSYNSPLHF. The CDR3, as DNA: TGTGCCATCAGGGACAGGAGCTCCTATAATTCACCCCTCCACTTT.

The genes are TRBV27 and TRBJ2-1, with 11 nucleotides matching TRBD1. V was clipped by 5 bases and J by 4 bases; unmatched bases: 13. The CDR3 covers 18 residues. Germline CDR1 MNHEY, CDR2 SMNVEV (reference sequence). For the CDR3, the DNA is TGTGCCAGCAGTCAAAACCCATCCGGGACAGGGGGTTACAATGAGCAGTTCTTC. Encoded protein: CASSQNPSGTGGYNEQFF.

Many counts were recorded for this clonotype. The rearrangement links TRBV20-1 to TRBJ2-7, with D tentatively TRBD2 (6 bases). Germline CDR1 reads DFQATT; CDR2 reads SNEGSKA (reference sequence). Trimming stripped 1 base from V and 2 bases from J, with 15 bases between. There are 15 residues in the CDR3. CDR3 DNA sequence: TGCAGTGCTAGAGCCCTCGGAGGGGATCCCTACGAGCAGTACTTC. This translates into CSARALGGDPYEQYF.

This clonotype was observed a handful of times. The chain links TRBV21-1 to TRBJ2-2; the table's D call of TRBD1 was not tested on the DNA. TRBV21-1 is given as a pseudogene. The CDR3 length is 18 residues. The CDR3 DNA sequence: TGTGCCAGCAGCAAAGTTGCCGCCGGACAGGGTAACACCGGGGAGCTGTTTTTT. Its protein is CASSKVAAGQGNTGELFF.

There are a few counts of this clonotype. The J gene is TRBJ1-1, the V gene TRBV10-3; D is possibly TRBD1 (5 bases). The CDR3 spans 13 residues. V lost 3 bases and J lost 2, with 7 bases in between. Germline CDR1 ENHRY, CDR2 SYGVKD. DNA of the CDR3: TGTGCCATCAGTGACAGGGTTAACACTGAAGCTTTCTTT. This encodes CAISDRVNTEAFF.

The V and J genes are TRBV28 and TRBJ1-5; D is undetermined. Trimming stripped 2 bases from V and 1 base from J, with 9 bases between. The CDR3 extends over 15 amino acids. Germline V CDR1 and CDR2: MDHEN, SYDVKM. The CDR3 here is CASSLEGMSNQPQHF. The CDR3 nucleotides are TGTGCCAGCAGTTTAGAGGGTATGAGCAATCAGCCCCAGCATTTT.

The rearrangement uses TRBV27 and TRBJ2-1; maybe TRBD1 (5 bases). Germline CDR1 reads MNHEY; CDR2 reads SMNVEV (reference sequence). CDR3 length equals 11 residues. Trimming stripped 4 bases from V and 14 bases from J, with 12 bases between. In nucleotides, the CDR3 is TGTGCCAGCAGTTGGGGCAAAAGGAAGTTCTTC. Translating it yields CASSWGKRKFF.

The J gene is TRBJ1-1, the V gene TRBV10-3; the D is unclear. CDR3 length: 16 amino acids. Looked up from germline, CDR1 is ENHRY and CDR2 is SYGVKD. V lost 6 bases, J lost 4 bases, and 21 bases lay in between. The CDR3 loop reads CAIRRTSLLGGTEAFF. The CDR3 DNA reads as TGTGCCATCAGGCGTACTTCCTTGTTGGGTGGCACTGAAGCTTTCTTT.

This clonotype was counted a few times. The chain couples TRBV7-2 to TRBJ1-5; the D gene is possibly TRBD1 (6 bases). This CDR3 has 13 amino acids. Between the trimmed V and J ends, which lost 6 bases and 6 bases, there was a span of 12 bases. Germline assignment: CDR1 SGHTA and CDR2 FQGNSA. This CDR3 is CASSEGVSQPQHF. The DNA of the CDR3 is TGTGCCAGCAGTGAGGGGGTTAGTCAGCCCCAGCATTTT.

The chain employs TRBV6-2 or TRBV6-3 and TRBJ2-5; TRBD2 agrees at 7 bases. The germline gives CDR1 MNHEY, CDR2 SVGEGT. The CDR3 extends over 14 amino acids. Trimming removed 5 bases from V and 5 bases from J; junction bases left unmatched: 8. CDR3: CASSTGLVRETQYF. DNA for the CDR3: TGTGCCAGCAGTACCGGACTAGTGAGGGAGACCCAGTACTTC.